Following are 12 T cell receptor beta chains from one sample sequenced in a study of response to subunit inactivated influenza vaccine. MiXCR, run by TCRdb on the RT-PCR reads, gives a single entry per CDR3 protein. The sample carries 800,000 or so distinct CDR3 sequences, 20% to 25% recorded once. The material sequenced was PBMCs from blood, taken 5 to 6 days after vaccination. Source of these receptors: a man aged 45-65 years who received an inactivated influenza vaccine.

The V call is TRBV10-1, the J call TRBJ2-7; 8 nucleotides line up with TRBD2. This CDR3 has 14 residues. V trimming: 6 bases; J trimming: 7 bases; junction bases outside the gene matches: 11. Germline CDR1 is WNHNN and CDR2 is SYGVQD (reference sequence). The CDR3 sequence: CASSGRGGPGEQYF. The CDR3 DNA is TGCGCCAGCAGCGGACGCGGGGGGCCGGGGGAGCAGTACTTC.

In its sample, this clonotype was seen a few times. The chain recombines TRBV20-1 with TRBJ1-3; D remains ambiguous. Germline-derived CDR1 and CDR2 are DFQATT and SNEGSKA (reference sequence). V was shortened by 3 bases and J by 0 bases, with 12 bases between the two germline ends. The CDR3 is made up of 15 amino acids. CDR3 in DNA: TGCAGTGCTAGTTTCCAGACTAACTCTGGAAACACCATATATTTT. This gives the protein CSASFQTNSGNTIYF.

The rearrangement links TRBV29-1 to TRBJ2-7; 10 positions match TRBD2. The trim removed 3 bases at V and 0 bases at J, leaving 11 bases unmatched. Germline V gives CDR1 SQVTM, CDR2 ANQGSEA. The CDR3 is made up of 17 amino acids. The CDR3 nucleotides read TGCAGCGTTGATGCGACTAGCGGGCCTGAGAGCTCCTACGAGCAGTACTTC. This sequence encodes CSVDATSGPESSYEQYF.

This clonotype was counted a few times. The chain links TRBV6-2 or TRBV6-3 to TRBJ2-1; no reliable D call. V was cut by 8 bases and J by 8 bases, with 22 bases left in between. Germline CDR1 and CDR2: MNHEY and SVGEGT. The CDR3 is made up of 15 amino acids. CDR3 amino acids: CASSESTPVIDEQFF. CDR3 coding DNA: TGTGCCAGCTCTGAATCCACTCCCGTCATTGATGAGCAGTTCTTC.

The V gene is TRBV28, the J gene TRBJ2-1, with D possibly being TRBD2 (5 bases). This CDR3 has 16 amino acids. Germline V lookup: CDR1 MDHEN, CDR2 SYDVKM. Deletions cut 2 bases from V and 6 bases from J, with 17 bases between. The CDR3 region has the DNA TGTGCCAGCAGTTTACTGCGGTTGAGGGAGCCCAATGAGCAGTTCTTC. This gives the protein CASSLLRLREPNEQFF. The full variable domain, completed using reference TRBV28 and TRBJ2-1, is DVKVTQSSRYLVKRTGEKVFLECVQDMDHENMFWYRQDPGLGLRLIYFSYDVKMKEKGDIPEGYSVSREKKERFSLILESASTNQTSMYLCASSLLRLREPNEQFFGPGTRLTVL.

V gene TRBV12-3 or TRBV12-4 combines with J gene TRBJ2-1, with 12 bases lining up with TRBD2. This CDR3 spans 15 amino acids. Trimming at V came to 4 bases and at J to 9 bases, leaving 7 bases not matched to a gene. CDR3 region: CASSSTRLAGAEQFF. CDR3 nucleotides: TGTGCCAGCAGTTCAACGAGACTAGCGGGAGCTGAGCAGTTCTTC.

The gene calls are TRBV20-1 and TRBJ2-6; possible D gene TRBD2, 5 bases. The V gene lost 1 base and the J gene lost 1 base, with 5 bases spanning the gap. Germline V lookup: CDR1 DFQATT, CDR2 SNEGSKA (reference sequence). The CDR3 loop spans 14 amino acids. The CDR3 sequence: CSARGESGANVLTF. In nucleotides, the CDR3 is TGCAGTGCTAGAGGGGAGTCTGGGGCCAACGTCCTGACTTTC.

In its sample, this clonotype was seen a few times. CDR3 residues: CASSGRESYNEQFF. Written as DNA, the CDR3 is TGTGCCAGCAGCGGCCGGGAGTCCTACAATGAGCAGTTCTTC. The genes are TRBV9 and TRBJ2-1; D perhaps matches TRBD2 (6 bases). Trimming removed 3 bases at V and 1 base at J, with 8 bases between. In germline, CDR1 is SGDLS, CDR2 YYNGEE. The CDR3 runs 14 residues.

The rearrangement joins TRBV5-1 to TRBJ2-7; the match to TRBD2 covers 13 bases. With 2 bases clipped from V and 4 bases from J, the junction kept 6 bases outside the gene matches. Germline CDR1 and CDR2: SGHRS and YFSETQ. The length of the CDR3 is 16 residues. CDR3 bases: TGCGCCAGCAGCTTCCTAAGGACTAGCGGGGGATACGAGCAGTACTTC. It encodes CASSFLRTSGGYEQYF.

This clonotype was found a few times. V and J are TRBV6-1 and TRBJ1-2, with D perhaps TRBD1 (5 bases). CDR3 length: 16 amino acids. Germline V CDR1 and CDR2: MNHNS, SASEGT. The ends were cut back, 6 bases at V and 3 bases at J, with 20 bases in the middle. The CDR3 region is CASRDPGREGHYGYTF. CDR3 nucleotide sequence: TGTGCCAGCAGAGACCCGGGACGGGAGGGGCACTATGGCTACACCTTC.

The gene calls are TRBV7-9 and TRBJ2-1, with a tentative D call TRBD1 (6 bases). Per the germline V gene, CDR1 is SEHNR and CDR2 is FQNEAQ (reference sequence). The CDR3 covers 14 residues. Trimming took off 5 bases at V and 9 bases at J, with 17 bases between the two ends. DNA of the CDR3: TGTGCCAGCAGCCCTGACCTCCAGGGGCGTGAGCAGTTCTTC. Translated, it gives CASSPDLQGREQFF.

The chain is built from TRBV6-2 or TRBV6-3 and TRBJ2-6; D is unclear. Trimming removed 7 bases from V and 0 bases from J, with 10 bases in between. Looked up from germline, CDR1 is MNHEY and CDR2 is SVGEGT. CDR3 size: 15 residues. The DNA of the CDR3 is TGTGCCAGCATTCCAGGATTCTCTGGGGCCAACGTCCTGACTTTC. It encodes CASIPGFSGANVLTF.